The clone carrying this TCR beta chain turned up a few times. Sequencing used immunoSEQ multiplex PCR; TCRdb keeps in-frame clones, though not all of them. The table lists roughly 74,000 clones, less than 90% of them singletons. The sample originates from a study of T cell changes during pregnancy in multiple sclerosis. This CDR3 region has 15 residues. Trimming pared 6 bases from V and 5 bases from J, leaving 19 bases between. Germline V gene data show CDR1 as SNHLY and CDR2 as FYNNEI. This specimen consisted of peripheral blood, obtained before pregnancy. This clonotype originated in a female donor with multiple sclerosis, enrolled in a pregnancy study. The rearrangement uses TRBV2 and TRBJ1-1; the D gene is possibly TRBD1 (5 bases). The CDR3 nucleotides read TGTGCCAGCAGCCCCCAGGGCCTAGGGGTTACTGAAGCTTTCTTT. This codes for CASSPQGLGVTEAFF.